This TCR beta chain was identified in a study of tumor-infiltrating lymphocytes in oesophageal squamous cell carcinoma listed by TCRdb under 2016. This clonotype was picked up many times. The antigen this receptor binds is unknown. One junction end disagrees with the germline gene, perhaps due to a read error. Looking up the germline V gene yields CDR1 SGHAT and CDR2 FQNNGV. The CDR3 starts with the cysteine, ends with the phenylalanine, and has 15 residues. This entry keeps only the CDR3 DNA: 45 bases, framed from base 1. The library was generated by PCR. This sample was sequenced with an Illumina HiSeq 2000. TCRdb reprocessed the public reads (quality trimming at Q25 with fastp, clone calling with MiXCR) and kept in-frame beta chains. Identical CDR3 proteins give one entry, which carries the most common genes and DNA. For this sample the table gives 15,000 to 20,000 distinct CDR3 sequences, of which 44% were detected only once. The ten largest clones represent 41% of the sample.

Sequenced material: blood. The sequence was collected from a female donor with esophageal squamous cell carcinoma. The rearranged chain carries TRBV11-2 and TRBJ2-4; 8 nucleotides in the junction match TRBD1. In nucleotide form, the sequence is TGTGCCAGCAGCTTAGAAGGGACAGGCAGCTCACCCCTCCACTTC. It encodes CASSLEGTGSSPLHF. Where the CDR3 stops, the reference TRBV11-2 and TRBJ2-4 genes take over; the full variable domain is EAGVAQSPRYKIIEKRQSVAFWCNPISGHATLYWYQQILGQGPKLLIQFQNNGVVDDSQLPKDRFSAERLKGVDSTLKIQPAKLEDSAVYLCASSLEGTGSSPLHFGAGTRLSVL.